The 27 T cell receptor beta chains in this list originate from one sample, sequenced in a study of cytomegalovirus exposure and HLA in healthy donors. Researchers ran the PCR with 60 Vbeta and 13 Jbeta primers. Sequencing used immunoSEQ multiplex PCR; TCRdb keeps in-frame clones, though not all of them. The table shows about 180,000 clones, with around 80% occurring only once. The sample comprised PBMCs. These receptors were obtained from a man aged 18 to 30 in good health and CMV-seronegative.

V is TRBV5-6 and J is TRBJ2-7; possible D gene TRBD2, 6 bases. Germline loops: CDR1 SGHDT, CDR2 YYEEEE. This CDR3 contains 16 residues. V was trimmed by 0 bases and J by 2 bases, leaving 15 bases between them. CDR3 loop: CASSLEGGVLTYEQYF. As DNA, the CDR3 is TGTGCCAGCAGCTTGGAGGGCGGGGTGCTCACCTACGAGCAGTACTTC. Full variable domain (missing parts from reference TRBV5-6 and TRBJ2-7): DAGVTQSPTHLIKTRGQQVTLRCSPKSGHDTVSWYQQALGQGPQFIFQYYEEEERQRGNFPDRFSGHQFPNYSSELNVNALLLGDSALYLCASSLEGGVLTYEQYFGPGTRLTVT.

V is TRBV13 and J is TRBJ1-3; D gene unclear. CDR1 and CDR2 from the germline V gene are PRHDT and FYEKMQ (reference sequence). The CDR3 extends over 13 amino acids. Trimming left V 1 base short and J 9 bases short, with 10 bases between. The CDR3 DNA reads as TGTGCCAGCAGCTTAGACCGCGGAGGCACCATATATTTT. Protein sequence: CASSLDRGGTIYF.

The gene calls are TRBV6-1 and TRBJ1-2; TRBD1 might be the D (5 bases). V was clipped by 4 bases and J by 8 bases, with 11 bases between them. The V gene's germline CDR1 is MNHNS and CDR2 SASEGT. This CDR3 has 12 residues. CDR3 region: CASSGQTGGYTF. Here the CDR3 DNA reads TGTGCCAGCAGTGGACAGACGGGCGGCTACACCTTC.

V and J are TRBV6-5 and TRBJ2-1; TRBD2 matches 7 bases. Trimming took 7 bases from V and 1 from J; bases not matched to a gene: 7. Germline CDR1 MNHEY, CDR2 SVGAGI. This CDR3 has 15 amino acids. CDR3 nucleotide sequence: TGTGCCAGCAAGAGGGAGGGGAATTCCTACAATGAGCAGTTCTTC. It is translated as CASKREGNSYNEQFF.

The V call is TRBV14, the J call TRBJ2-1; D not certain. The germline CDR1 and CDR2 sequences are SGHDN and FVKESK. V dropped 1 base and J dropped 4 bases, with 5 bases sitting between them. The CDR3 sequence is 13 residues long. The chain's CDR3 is CASSQVRYNEQFF. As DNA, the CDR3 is TGTGCCAGCAGCCAAGTCAGATACAATGAGCAGTTCTTC.

CDR3 bases: TGCAGCGGGGGGGTGACTAGCGCGGTCGGGGAGCTGTTTTTT. It translates to CSGGVTSAVGELFF. The chain is built from TRBV29-1 and TRBJ2-2, with TRBD2 matching over 8 bases. Germline V gene sequence: CDR1 SQVTM, CDR2 ANQGSEA. CDR3 length equals 14 residues. The V segment lost 7 bases and the J segment 7 bases; nucleotides outside the gene matches: 11.

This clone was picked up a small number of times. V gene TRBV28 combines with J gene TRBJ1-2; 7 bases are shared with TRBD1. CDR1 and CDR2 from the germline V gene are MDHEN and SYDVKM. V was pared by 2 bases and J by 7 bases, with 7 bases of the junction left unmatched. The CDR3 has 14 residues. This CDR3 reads CASSLRGRGFGYTF. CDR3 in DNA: TGTGCCAGCAGTTTACGCGGCAGGGGGTTTGGCTACACCTTC.

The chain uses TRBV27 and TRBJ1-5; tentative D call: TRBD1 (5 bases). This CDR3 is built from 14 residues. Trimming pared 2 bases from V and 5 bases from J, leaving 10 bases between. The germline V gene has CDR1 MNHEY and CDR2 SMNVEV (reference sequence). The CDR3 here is CASSLRRDHQPQHF. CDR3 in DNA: TGTGCCAGCAGTTTAAGGAGGGACCATCAGCCCCAGCATTTT.

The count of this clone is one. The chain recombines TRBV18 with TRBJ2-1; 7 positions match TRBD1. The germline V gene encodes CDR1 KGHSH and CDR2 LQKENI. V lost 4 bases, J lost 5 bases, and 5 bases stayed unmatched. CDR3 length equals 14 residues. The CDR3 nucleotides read TGTGCCAGCTCACGACAGGGTACTAACAATGAGCAGTTCTTC. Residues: CASSRQGTNNEQFF.

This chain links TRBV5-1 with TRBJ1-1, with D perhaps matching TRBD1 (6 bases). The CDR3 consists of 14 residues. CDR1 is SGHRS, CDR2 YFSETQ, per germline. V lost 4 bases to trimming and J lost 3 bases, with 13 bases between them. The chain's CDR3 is CASSKGVGHTEAFF. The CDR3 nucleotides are TGCGCCAGCAGCAAGGGGGTCGGGCACACTGAAGCTTTCTTT. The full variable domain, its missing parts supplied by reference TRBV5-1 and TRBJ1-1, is KAGVTQTPRYLIKTRGQQVTLSCSPISGHRSVSWYQQTPGQGLQFLFEYFSETQRNKGNFPGRFSGRQFSNSRSEMNVSTLELGDSALYLCASSKGVGHTEAFFGQGTRLTVV.

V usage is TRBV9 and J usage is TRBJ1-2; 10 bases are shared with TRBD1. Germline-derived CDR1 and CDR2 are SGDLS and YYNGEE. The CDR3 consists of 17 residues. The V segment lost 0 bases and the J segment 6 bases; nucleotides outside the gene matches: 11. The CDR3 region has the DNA TGTGCCAGCAGCGTAGCCGTGGACAGGGGGAAAGCCGATGGCTACACCTTC. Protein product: CASSVAVDRGKADGYTF.

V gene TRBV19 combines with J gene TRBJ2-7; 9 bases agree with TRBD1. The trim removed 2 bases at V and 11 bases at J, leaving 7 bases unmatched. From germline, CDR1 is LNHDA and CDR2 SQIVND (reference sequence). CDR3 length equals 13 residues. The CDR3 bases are TGTGCCAGTAGTATACTCCAACAGGGGGCGAAGTACTTC. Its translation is CASSILQQGAKYF.

The CDR3 sequence: CASSQIPGLAGYTGELFF. The CDR3 nucleotides are TGCGCCAGCAGCCAAATCCCGGGACTAGCGGGGTACACCGGGGAGCTGTTTTTT. The chain employs TRBV4-3 and TRBJ2-2; 13 positions match TRBD2. The CDR3 spans 18 residues. V was clipped by 2 bases and J by 3 bases; unmatched bases: 6. Germline CDR1 and CDR2: LGHNA and YSLEER.

The CDR3 protein is CASSESSGGYTF. The DNA of the CDR3 is TGTGCCAGCAGCGAGTCGTCCGGGGGCTACACCTTC. This chain links TRBV9 with TRBJ1-2, with D uncertain. There are 12 residues in the CDR3. Per germline, CDR1 SGDLS and CDR2 YYNGEE. Trimming removed 3 bases at V and 8 bases at J, with 11 bases between.

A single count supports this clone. The CDR3 nucleotides read TGTGCCAGCAGACTGTCGGTGGGGGCCTCCTACGAGCAGTACTTC. It encodes CASRLSVGASYEQYF. This chain uses TRBV6-6 with TRBJ2-7; maybe TRBD1 (6 bases). This CDR3 has 15 amino acids. CDR1 MNHNY and CDR2 SVGAGI come from the germline V gene (reference sequence). V shed 6 bases and J shed 0 bases, with 15 bases lying between them.

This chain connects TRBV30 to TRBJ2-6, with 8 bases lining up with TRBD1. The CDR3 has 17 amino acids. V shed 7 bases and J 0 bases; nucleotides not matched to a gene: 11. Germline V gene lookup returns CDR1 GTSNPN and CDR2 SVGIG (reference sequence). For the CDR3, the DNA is TGTGCCTACTCCCCGGACAGGGTACGCTCTGGGGCCAACGTCCTGACTTTC. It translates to CAYSPDRVRSGANVLTF.

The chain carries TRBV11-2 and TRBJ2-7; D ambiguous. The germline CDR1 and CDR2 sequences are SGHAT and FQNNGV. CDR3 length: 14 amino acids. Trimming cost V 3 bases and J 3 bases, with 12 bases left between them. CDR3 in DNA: TGTGCCAGCAGCTTTTCGAGCCCCCTCTACGAGCAGTACTTC. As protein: CASSFSSPLYEQYF.

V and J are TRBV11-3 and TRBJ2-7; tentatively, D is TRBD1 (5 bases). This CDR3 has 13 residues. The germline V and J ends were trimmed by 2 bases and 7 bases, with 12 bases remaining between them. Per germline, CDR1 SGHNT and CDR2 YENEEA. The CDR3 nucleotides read TGTGCCAGCAGCTTACCTCCTGACAGAGAGCAGTACTTC. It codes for CASSLPPDREQYF.

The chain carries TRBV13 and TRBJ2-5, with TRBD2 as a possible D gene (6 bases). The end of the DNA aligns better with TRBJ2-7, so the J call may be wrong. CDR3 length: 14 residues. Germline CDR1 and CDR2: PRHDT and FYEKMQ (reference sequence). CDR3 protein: CASSQTSFVDEQYF. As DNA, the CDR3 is TGTGCCAGCAGCCAGACTAGTTTCGTCGACGAGCAGTACTTC.

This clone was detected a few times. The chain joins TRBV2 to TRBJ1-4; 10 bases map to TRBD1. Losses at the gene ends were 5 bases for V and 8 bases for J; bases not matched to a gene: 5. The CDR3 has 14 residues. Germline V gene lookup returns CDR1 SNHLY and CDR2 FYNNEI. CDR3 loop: CASSSGTGVEKLFF. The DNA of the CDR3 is TGTGCCAGCAGTTCCGGGACAGGGGTAGAAAAACTGTTTTTT.

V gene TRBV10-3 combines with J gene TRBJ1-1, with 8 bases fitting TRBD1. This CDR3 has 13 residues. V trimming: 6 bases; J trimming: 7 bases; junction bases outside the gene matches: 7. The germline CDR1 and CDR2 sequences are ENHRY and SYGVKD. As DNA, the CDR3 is TGTGCCATCAGCAGGGGGCTGAGCGGTGAAGCTTTCTTT. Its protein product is CAISRGLSGEAFF.

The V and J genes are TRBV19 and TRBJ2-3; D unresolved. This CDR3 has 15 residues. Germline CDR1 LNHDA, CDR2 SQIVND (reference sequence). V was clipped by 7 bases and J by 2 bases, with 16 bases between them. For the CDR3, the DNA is TGTGCCAGTAAATCAAGCCGATCCTCCACAGATACGCAGTATTTT. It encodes CASKSSRSSTDTQYF.

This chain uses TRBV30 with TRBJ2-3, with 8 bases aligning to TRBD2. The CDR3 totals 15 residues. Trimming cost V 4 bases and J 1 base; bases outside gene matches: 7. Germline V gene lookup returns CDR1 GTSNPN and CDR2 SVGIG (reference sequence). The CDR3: CAWTGGGLGTDTQYF. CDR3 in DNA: TGTGCCTGGACCGGGGGGGGACTAGGCACAGATACGCAGTATTTT.

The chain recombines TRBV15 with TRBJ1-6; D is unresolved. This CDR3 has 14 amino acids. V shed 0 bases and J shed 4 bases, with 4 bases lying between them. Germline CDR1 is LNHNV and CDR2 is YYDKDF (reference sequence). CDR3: CATSRDTYNSPLHF. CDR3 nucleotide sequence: TGTGCCACCAGCAGAGATACTTATAATTCACCCCTCCACTTT.

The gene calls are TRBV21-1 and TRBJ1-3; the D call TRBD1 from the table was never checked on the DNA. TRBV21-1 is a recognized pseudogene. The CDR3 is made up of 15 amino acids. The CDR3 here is CASSKGKGSRHTIYF. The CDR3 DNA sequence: TGTGCCAGCAGCAAAGGTAAGGGGTCCCGTCACACCATATATTTT.

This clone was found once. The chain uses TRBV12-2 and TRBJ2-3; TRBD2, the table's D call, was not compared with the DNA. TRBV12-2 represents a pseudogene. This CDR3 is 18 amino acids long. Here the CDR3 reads CASRLTTGSQGSTDTQYF. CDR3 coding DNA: TGTGCAAGTCGCTTAACTACCGGGAGTCAGGGAAGCACAGATACGCAGTATTTT.

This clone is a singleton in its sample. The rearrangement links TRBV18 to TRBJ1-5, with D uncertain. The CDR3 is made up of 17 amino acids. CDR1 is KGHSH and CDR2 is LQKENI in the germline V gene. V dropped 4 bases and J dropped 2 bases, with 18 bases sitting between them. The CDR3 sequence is CASSQAGLTRGNQPQHF. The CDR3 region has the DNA TGTGCCAGCTCACAGGCGGGTCTTACAAGGGGCAATCAGCCCCAGCATTTT.